The TCR beta chain under discussion was sequenced for a study of T-cell memory formation after mild COVID-19. About the study: Largely donor-specific sequence clusters came from two donors. Study observations and caveats: Contracting CD4+ clones were located mainly in CM and EM, and CD8+ clones in EMRA. The appearance of some responding clones in pre-infection memory suggested that cross-reactive memory joined.

As concerns this clonotype: Its specificity is unknown.

TCR alpha and TCR beta cDNA libraries with sample barcodes and UMIs came from 5'RACE using constant-segment primers. TCRdb passed the 5' RACE reads through MiXCR, listing each CDR3 protein once. The table shows 550,000 to 600,000 distinct CDR3 sequences, with roughly 20% occurring only once. This CDR3 is 15 amino acids long. The V end lost 6 bases, the J end lost 1 base, and 10 bases lay between the germline ends. CDR1 is LGHNT, CDR2 FRNRAP, per germline. This chain joins TRBV12-5 and TRBJ2-6, with a weak D call TRBD1 (5 bases). This clonotype was obtained from an adult woman who had mild COVID-19 (a few samples of this study predate the infection). Cell type and time point are not known. Sequenced material: PBMCs or a T cell subset sorted from them (not recorded which). The CDR3 DNA reads as TGTGCTAGTGGGACAGCCCCTTCTGGGGCCAACGTCCTGACTTTC. Translating gives CASGTAPSGANVLTF.